This T cell receptor (beta chain) stems from a study of identical twins. Study-level points and caveats: Twin pairs' shared out-of-frame alpha sequences were enriched in low generation probability.

TCRdb re-analysed the 5' RACE reads in MiXCR, keeping a single row per CDR3 protein. Of under 900,000 distinct CDR3 sequences listed, roughly an eighth are singletons. Regarding this clonotype: Its antigen is as yet unknown.

V lost 6 bases to trimming and J lost 0 bases, with 13 bases between them. Germline-derived CDR1 and CDR2 are MNHNS and SASEGT. The CDR3 covers 15 residues. These same records also appear under a second study, on yellow fever vaccine responses in identical twins.

The TCR comes from a woman in her late teens or twenties in good health. Sequenced input: PBMCs. The chain joins TRBV6-1 to TRBJ2-3; tentative D call: TRBD1 (6 bases). CDR3 sequence reads: CASRHRVYSTDTQYF. As DNA, the CDR3 is TGTGCCAGCAGACACAGGGTTTATAGCACAGATACGCAGTATTTT.